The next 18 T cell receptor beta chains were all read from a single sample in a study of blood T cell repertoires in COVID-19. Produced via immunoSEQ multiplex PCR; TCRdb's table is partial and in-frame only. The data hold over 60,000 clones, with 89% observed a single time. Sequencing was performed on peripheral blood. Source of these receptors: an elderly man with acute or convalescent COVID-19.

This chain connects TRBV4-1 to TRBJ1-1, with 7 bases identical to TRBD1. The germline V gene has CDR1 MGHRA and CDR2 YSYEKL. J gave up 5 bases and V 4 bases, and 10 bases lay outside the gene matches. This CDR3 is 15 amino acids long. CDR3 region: CASSPTETGRTEAFF. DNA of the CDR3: TGCGCCAGCAGCCCGACGGAGACAGGGCGGACTGAAGCTTTCTTT.

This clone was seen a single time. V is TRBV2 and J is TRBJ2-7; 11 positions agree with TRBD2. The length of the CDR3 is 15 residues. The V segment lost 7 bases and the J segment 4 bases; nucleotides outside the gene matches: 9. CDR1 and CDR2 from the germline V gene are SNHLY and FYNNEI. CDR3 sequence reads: CASTFTSGGKYEQYF. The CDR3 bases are TGTGCCAGCACCTTTACTAGCGGGGGTAAATACGAGCAGTACTTC.

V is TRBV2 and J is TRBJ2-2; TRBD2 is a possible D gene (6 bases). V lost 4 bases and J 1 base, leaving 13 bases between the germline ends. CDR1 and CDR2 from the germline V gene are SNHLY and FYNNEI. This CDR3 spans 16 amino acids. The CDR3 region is CASSVQGLMNTGELFF. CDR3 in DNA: TGTGCCAGCAGTGTTCAGGGACTCATGAACACCGGGGAGCTGTTTTTT.

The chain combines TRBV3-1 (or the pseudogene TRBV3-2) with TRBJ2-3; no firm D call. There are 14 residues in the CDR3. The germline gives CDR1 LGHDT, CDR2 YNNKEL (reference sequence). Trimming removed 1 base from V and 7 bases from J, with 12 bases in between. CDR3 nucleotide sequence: TGTGCCAGCAGCCAAGCCCCCGAGTCTCATACGCAGTATTTT. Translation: CASSQAPESHTQYF.

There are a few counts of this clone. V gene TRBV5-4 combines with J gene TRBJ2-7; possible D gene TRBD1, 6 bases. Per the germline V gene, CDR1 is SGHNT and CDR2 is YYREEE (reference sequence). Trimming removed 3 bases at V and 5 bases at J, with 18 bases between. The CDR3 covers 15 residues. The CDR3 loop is CASSSGTHREDEQYF. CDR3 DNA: TGTGCCAGCAGCTCCGGGACACACCGAGAAGACGAGCAGTACTTC. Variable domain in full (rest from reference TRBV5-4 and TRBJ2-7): ETGVTQSPTHLIKTRGQQVTLRCSSQSGHNTVSWYQQALGQGPQFIFQYYREEENGRGNFPPRFSGLQFPNYSSELNVNALELDDSALYLCASSSGTHREDEQYFGPGTRLTVT.

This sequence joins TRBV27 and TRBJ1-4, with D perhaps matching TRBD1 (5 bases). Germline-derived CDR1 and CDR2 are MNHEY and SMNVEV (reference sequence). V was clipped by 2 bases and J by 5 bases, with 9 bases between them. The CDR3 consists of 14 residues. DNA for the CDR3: TGTGCCAGCAGTTTACGGGGGGGGAATGAAAAACTGTTTTTT. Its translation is CASSLRGGNEKLFF.

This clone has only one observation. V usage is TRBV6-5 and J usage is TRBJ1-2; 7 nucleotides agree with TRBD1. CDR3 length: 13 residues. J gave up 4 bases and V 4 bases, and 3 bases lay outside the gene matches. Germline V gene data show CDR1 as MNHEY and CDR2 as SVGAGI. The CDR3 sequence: CASSSTGAYGYTF. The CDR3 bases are TGTGCCAGCAGTTCAACAGGGGCCTATGGCTACACCTTC.

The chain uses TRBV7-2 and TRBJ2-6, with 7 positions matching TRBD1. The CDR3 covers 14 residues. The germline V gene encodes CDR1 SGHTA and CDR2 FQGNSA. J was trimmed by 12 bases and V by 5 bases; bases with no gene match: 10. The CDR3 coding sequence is TGTGCCAGCAGCCTTCGACGTGGACAGGTCGTCCTGACTTTC. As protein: CASSLRRGQVVLTF. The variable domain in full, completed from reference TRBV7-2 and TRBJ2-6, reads GAGVSQSPSNKVTEKGKDVELRCDPISGHTALYWYRQSLGQGLEFLIYFQGNSAPDKSGLPSDRFSAERTGGSVSTLTIQRTQQEDSAVYLCASSLRRGQVVLTFGAGSRLTVL.

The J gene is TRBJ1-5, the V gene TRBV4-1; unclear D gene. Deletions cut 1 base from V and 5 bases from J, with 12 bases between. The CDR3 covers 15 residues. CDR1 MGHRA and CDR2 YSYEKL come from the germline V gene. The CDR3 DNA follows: TGCGCCAGCAGCCAAGTGAGGCAGGAGGATCAGCCCCAGCATTTT. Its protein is CASSQVRQEDQPQHF.

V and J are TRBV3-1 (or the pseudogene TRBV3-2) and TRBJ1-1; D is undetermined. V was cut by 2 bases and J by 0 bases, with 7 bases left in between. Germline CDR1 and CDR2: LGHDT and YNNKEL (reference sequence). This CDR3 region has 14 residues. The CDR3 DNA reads TGTGCCAGCAGCCAAACCGCGATGAACACTGAAGCTTTCTTT. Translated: CASSQTAMNTEAFF.

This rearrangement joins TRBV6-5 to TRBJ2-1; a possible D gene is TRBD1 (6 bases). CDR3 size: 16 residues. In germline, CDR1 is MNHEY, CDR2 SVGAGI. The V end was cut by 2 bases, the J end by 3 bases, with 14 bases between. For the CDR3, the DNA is TGTGCCAGCAGTTACGCCCAGGGGATGGGCTACAATGAGCAGTTCTTC. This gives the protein CASSYAQGMGYNEQFF.

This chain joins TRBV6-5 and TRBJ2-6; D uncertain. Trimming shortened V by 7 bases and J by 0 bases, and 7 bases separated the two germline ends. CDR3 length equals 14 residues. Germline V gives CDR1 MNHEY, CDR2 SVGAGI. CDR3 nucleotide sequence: TGTGCCAGCACCCAGTACTCTGGGGCCAACGTCCTGACTTTC. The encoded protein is CASTQYSGANVLTF.

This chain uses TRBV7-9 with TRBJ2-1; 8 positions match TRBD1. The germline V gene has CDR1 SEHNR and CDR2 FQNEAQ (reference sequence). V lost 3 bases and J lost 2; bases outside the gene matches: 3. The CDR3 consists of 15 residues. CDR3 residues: CASSFTGGPYNEQFF. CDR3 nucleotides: TGTGCCAGCAGCTTCACAGGGGGTCCCTACAATGAGCAGTTCTTC.

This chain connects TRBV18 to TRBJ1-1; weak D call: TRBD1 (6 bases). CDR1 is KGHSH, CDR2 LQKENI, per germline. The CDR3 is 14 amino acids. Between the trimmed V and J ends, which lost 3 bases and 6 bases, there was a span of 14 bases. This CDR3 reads CASSPRGVPAEAFF. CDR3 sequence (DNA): TGTGCCAGCTCACCCAGGGGCGTTCCGGCTGAAGCTTTCTTT.

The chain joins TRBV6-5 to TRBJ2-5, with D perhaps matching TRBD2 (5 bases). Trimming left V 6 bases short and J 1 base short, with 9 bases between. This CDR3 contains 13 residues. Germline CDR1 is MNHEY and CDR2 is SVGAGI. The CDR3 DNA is TGTGCCAGCAGCCGGGATCTCCAAGAGACCCAGTACTTC. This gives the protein CASSRDLQETQYF.

CDR3 sequence reads: CATSSEGPNSPLHF. CDR3 DNA: TGTGCCACCAGCAGTGAGGGCCCAAATTCACCCCTCCACTTT. The gene calls are TRBV15 and TRBJ1-6; no clear D. The germline V and J ends were trimmed by 3 bases and 7 bases, with 10 bases remaining between them. Germline V gene lookup returns CDR1 LNHNV and CDR2 YYDKDF (reference sequence). The CDR3 has 14 residues.

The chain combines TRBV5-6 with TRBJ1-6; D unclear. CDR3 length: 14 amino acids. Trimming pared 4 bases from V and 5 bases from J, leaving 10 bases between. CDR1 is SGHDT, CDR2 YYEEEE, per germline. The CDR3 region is CASSLGGNNSPLHF. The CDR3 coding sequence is TGTGCCAGCAGCCTGGGAGGGAATAATTCACCCCTCCACTTT.

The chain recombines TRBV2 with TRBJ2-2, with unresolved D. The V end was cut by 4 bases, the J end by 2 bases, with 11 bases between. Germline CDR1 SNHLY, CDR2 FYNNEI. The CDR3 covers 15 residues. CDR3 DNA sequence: TGTGCCAGCAGTGTTGGCAAATCTAACACCGGGGAGCTGTTTTTT. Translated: CASSVGKSNTGELFF.